This is a list of T cell receptor beta chains from one sample in a study of cytomegalovirus exposure and HLA in healthy donors. TCRdb's table, derived via immunoSEQ multiplex PCR, lists solely in-frame clones and lacks some. The table has about 90,000 clones, over 70% seen once. The sequenced material came from PBMCs. These receptor sequences come from a man aged 25-45 years in good health and CMV-seropositive. Both conserved end residues are part of each CDR3. Fields, in order: D gene, V gene, J gene, clone size, CDR3 protein, CDR3 DNA. The D gene is left open where the match is weak. Clone size is shown for a subset of rows, as once, few, many or a class of expanded clone.

>TRBD1|TRBV5-6|TRBJ1-6|.
CASSHRDSNSPLHF
TGTGCCAGCAGCCACCGGGACAGCAATTCACCCCTCCACTTT
>.|TRBV9|TRBJ2-7|.
CASSVLGTRAGDEQYF
TGTGCCAGCAGCGTCCTGGGGACAAGGGCGGGGGACGAGCAGTACTTC
>.|TRBV30|TRBJ1-5|.
CAWSPGDYSNQPQNF
TGTGCCTGGAGTCCGGGAGATTATAGCAATCAGCCCCAGAATTTT
>.|TRBV28|TRBJ1-5|once
CASRPQDQPQHF
TGTGCCAGCAGACCACAGGATCAGCCCCAGCATTTT
>.|TRBV7-2|TRBJ2-3|.
CASSRSTDTQYF
TGTGCCAGCAGCCGTAGCACAGATACGCAGTATTTT
>.|TRBV27|TRBJ1-1|.
CASRIGSNTEAFF
TGTGCCAGCAGAATAGGGAGTAACACTGAAGCTTTCTTT
>TRBD2|TRBV6-1|TRBJ2-7|.
CASRTLAGARYEQYF
TGTGCCAGCAGGACACTAGCGGGGGCCCGGTACGAGCAGTACTTC
>.|TRBV6-1|TRBJ1-2|.
CASSSTQGDMDGYTF
TGTGCCAGCAGCAGTACACAGGGAGATATGGATGGCTACACCTTC
>TRBD1|TRBV6-1|TRBJ2-7|once
CASSVQGAEQYF
TGTGCCAGCAGTGTGCAGGGGGCCGAGCAGTACTTC
>.|TRBV28|TRBJ1-2|.
CASSLRGAYGYTF
TGTGCCAGCAGTTTAAGGGGTGCCTATGGCTACACCTTC
>TRBD2|TRBV28|TRBJ2-3|.
CASNQLAGLADTQYF
TGTGCCAGCAACCAACTAGCGGGATTGGCAGATACGCAGTATTTT
>TRBD1|TRBV27|TRBJ2-4|few
CASSLDRVNIQYF
TGTGCCAGCAGTTTGGACAGGGTAAACATTCAGTACTTC
>TRBD2|TRBV4-2|TRBJ2-5|.
CASSQSGTSGGGQETQYF
TGTGCCAGCAGCCAATCCGGGACTAGCGGGGGGGGGCAAGAGACCCAGTACTTC
>TRBD2|TRBV7-2|TRBJ2-1|.
CASSNLAGDGFF
TGTGCCAGCAGCAACCTAGCGGGAGATGGGTTCTTC
>.|TRBV29-1|TRBJ2-2|.
CGIGRDTGELFF
TGCGGCATTGGCCGGGACACCGGGGAGCTGTTTTTT
>TRBD1|TRBV9|TRBJ1-3|.
CASSVETGRGNTIYF
TGTGCCAGCAGCGTTGAGACAGGGCGCGGAAACACCATATATTTT
>.|TRBV9|TRBJ1-3|.
CASSVESQVNTIYF
TGTGCCAGCAGCGTAGAGTCACAAGTAAACACCATATATTTT
>.|TRBV6-5|TRBJ1-1|.
CASSYSRVDTEAFF
TGTGCCAGCAGTTACTCCAGGGTCGACACTGAAGCTTTCTTT
>TRBD1|TRBV5-6|TRBJ1-2|.
CASSLATGIYGYTF
TGTGCCAGCAGCCTGGCGACAGGGATCTATGGCTACACCTTC
>.|TRBV7-9|TRBJ1-5|.
CASSSRGPQHF
TGTGCCAGCAGCTCCCGGGGGCCCCAGCATTTT
>.|TRBV7-6|TRBJ1-2|.
CASSSSAGRLGYTF
TGTGCCAGCAGCTCCTCGGCAGGGAGGTTGGGCTACACCTTC
>TRBD1|TRBV7-2|TRBJ1-1|.
CASSFAGQALGAFF
TGTGCCAGCAGCTTCGCGGGACAGGCACTGGGAGCTTTCTTT
>.|TRBV7-3|TRBJ2-5|once
CASSLNVGGETQYF
TGTGCCAGCAGCTTAAATGTCGGGGGAGAGACCCAGTACTTC
>.|TRBV5-8|TRBJ1-5|once
CASSFGGGARSFGQPQHF
TGTGCCAGCAGCTTTGGAGGAGGGGCCCGGTCATTTGGTCAGCCCCAGCATTTT
>.|TRBV15|TRBJ1-1|.
CATSTWTKAEAFF
TGTGCCACCAGCACGTGGACAAAGGCTGAAGCTTTCTTT
>.|TRBV18|TRBJ1-1|once
CASSPQGPNTEAFF
TGTGCCAGCTCACCACAGGGGCCCAACACTGAAGCTTTCTTT
>.|TRBV30|TRBJ1-3|.
CAWSVGHSSGNTIYF
TGTGCCTGGAGTGTAGGACACAGCTCTGGAAACACCATATATTTT
>TRBD2|TRBV28|TRBJ2-1|.
CASSPLAGEINEQFF
TGTGCCAGCAGTCCCCTAGCGGGAGAAATCAATGAGCAGTTCTTC
>.|TRBV4-3|TRBJ2-1|few
CASSQAPGIYNEQFF
TGCGCCAGCAGCCAAGCCCCGGGGATCTACAATGAGCAGTTCTTC
>TRBD1|TRBV19|TRBJ1-1|.
CASSIGTGRVMNTEAFF
TGTGCCAGTAGTATCGGGACAGGCCGGGTCATGAACACTGAAGCTTTCTTT
>TRBD2|TRBV9|TRBJ2-1|.
CASSGTRGGPSYNEQFF
TGTGCCAGCAGTGGAACCCGCGGGGGGCCATCCTACAATGAGCAGTTCTTC
>.|TRBV2|TRBJ2-2|.
CASSEWRGANTGELFF
TGTGCCAGCAGTGAATGGCGGGGTGCGAACACCGGGGAGCTGTTTTTT
>.|TRBV6-1|TRBJ1-2|.
CASSGPTRGANYGYTF
TGTGCCAGCAGTGGCCCCACCAGGGGCGCCAACTATGGCTACACCTTC
>TRBD2|TRBV6-5|TRBJ2-2|.
CASSSSGRGTGELFF
TGTGCCAGCAGTTCTAGCGGGAGAGGCACCGGGGAGCTGTTTTTT
>.|TRBV29-1|TRBJ1-1|.
CSVSTARAFF
TGCAGCGTATCGACAGCTCGAGCTTTCTTT
>TRBD2|TRBV10-1|TRBJ2-1|.
CASSASGDYNEQFF
TGCGCCAGCAGTGCTAGCGGGGACTACAATGAGCAGTTCTTC
>.|TRBV6-5|TRBJ1-5|.
CASSTRQYSNQPQHF
TGTGCCAGCAGTACTCGACAGTATAGCAATCAGCCCCAGCATTTT
>TRBD1|TRBV2|TRBJ1-2|once
CASSGDRVRYGYTF
TGTGCCAGCAGTGGGGACAGGGTAAGATATGGCTACACCTTC
>TRBD2|TRBV29-1|TRBJ2-7|.
CSVLAGGEQYF
TGCAGCGTTCTAGCGGGAGGGGAGCAGTACTTC
>TRBD2|TRBV11-1|TRBJ2-5|.
CASTVRATSGQETQYF
TGTGCCAGCACCGTTAGGGCTACTAGCGGGCAAGAGACCCAGTACTTC
>.|TRBV7-3|TRBJ2-6|.
CASSPEGAGANVLTF
TGTGCCAGCAGCCCCGAGGGGGCTGGGGCCAACGTCCTGACTTTC
>.|TRBV4-2|TRBJ2-7|.
CASSQDGGPYEQYF
TGTGCCAGCAGCCAAGATGGTGGGCCCTACGAGCAGTACTTC
>.|TRBV28|TRBJ2-7|.
CASRTRLDSSYEQYF
TGTGCCAGCAGGACCCGACTGGATAGCTCCTACGAGCAGTACTTC
>TRBD1|TRBV10-3|TRBJ2-5|.
CAISAPGQGEETQYF
TGTGCCATCAGTGCCCCGGGACAGGGGGAAGAGACCCAGTACTTC
>TRBD1|TRBV7-6|TRBJ1-2|.
CASSSVRGGYPF
TGTGCCAGCAGCTCCGTCCGAGGGGGCTACCCCTTC
>TRBD2|TRBV7-9|TRBJ2-7|.
CASSFVGGRNEQYF
TGTGCCAGCAGCTTCGTGGGCGGGAGGAACGAGCAGTACTTC